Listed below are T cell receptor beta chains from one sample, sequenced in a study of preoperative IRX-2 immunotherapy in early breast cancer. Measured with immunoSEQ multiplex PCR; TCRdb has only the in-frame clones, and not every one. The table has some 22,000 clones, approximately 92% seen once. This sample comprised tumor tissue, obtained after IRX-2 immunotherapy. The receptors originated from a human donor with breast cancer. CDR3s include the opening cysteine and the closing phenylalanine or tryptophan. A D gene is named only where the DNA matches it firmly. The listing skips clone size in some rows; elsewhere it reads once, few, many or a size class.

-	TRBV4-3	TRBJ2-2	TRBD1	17	TGCGCCAGCAACGCGGTGGGGGGACAGGGTTTATCCGGGGAGCTGTTTTTT	CASNAVGGQGLSGELFF
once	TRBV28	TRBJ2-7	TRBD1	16	TGTGCCAGCAGTTTGTATATCCGGGACAGAGACTACGAGCAGTACTTC	CASSLYIRDRDYEQYF
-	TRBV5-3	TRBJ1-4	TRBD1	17	TGTGCCAGAATTCGGGTAGACAGGGGAACGTCTAATGAAAAACTGTTTTTT	CARIRVDRGTSNEKLFF
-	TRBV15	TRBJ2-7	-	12	TGTGCCACCAGCAGCCTCACCTACGAGCAGTACTTC	CATSSLTYEQYF
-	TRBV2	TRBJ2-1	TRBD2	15	TGTGCCAGCACTGCTGGGGGGGTGTTTTCAGATGAGCAGTTCTTC	CASTAGGVFSDEQFF
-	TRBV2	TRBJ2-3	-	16	TGTGCCAGCAGCCGTTCTGGGGGAGCCGAAGTAGGTACGCAGTATTTT	CASSRSGGAEVGTQYF
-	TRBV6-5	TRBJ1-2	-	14	TGTGCCAGCAGTTACGACTCAGGGAACTATGGCTACACCTTC	CASSYDSGNYGYTF
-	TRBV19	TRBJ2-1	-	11	TGTGCCAGTAGGACAAATTATAGGCAGTTCTTC	CASRTNYRQFF
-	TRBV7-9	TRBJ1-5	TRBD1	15	TGTGCCAGCAGCTCGGACAGGGGACCCGGTCAGCCCCAGCATTTT	CASSSDRGPGQPQHF
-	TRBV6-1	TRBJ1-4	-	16	TGTGCCAGCAGTGAAGGCAGAGGGTTGGGTAATGAAAAACTGTTTTTT	CASSEGRGLGNEKLFF
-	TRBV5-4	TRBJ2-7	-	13	TGTGCCAGCAGCTGGACGGGAGCCTACGAGCAGTACTTC	CASSWTGAYEQYF
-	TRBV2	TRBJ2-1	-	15	TGTGCCAGCAGTGAACAGGGGTTCTCCTACAATGAGCAGTTCTTC	CASSEQGFSYNEQFF
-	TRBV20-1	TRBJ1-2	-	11	TGCAGTGCCGAGACAGACTATGGCTACACCTTC	CSAETDYGYTF
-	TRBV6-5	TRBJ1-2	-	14	TGTGCCAGCAGTTACTCAGAAGCTAACTATGGCTACACCTTC	CASSYSEANYGYTF
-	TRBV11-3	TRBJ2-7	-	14	TGTGCCAGCAGCTTGGACGGCCAAAATGGTGAGCAGTACTTC	CASSLDGQNGEQYF
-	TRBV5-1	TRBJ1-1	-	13	TGCGCCAGCAGCTTGGCCGGGGGCAGGGAGACTTTCTTT	CASSLAGGRETFF
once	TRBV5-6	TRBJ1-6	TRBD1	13	TGTGCCAGCAGCTGGGACAGGGGCTCACCCCTCCACTTT	CASSWDRGSPLHF
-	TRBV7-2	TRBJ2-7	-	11	TGTGCCAGCAGCTTGAGGTACGAGCAGTACTTC	CASSLRYEQYF
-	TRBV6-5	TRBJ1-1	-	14	TGTGCCAGCAGAGCTCGGGACGCTGACACTGAAGCTTTCTTT	CASRARDADTEAFF
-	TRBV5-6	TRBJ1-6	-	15	TGTGCCAGCAGCTTGCGGGGATCCTATAATTCACCCCTCCACTTT	CASSLRGSYNSPLHF
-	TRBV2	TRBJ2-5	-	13	TGTGCCAGCAGTGTACAGAGACAAGAGACCCAGTACTTC	CASSVQRQETQYF
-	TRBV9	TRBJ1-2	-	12	TGTGCCAGCAGCGTTGAGGGCTATGGCTACACCTTC	CASSVEGYGYTF
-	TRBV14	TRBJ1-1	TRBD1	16	TGTGCCAGCAGCCACCCGACAGGGACAATGAACACTGAAGCTTTCTTT	CASSHPTGTMNTEAFF
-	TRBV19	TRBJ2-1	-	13	TGTGCCAGTAGTGTTGACGGATACAATGAGCAGTTCTTC	CASSVDGYNEQFF
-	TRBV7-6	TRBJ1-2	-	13	TGTGCCAGCAGCTTAGCCGGGGTCGAGGGCTACACCTTC	CASSLAGVEGYTF
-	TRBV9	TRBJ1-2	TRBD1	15	TGTGCCAGCAGCGTAGATCCCCAGGGGGACTATGGCTACACCTTC	CASSVDPQGDYGYTF